The sample holds a few counts of the clone carrying this T cell receptor (beta chain). What it recognizes is unknown. The CDR3 sequence is 14 residues long. Trimming took 3 bases from V and 3 from J; bases not matched to a gene: 2. Germline V CDR1 and CDR2: SGDLS, YYNGEE. This entry is derived from a study of T-cell memory formation after mild COVID-19. The wider study: Largely donor-specific TCR clusters were found. Study-level points and caveats: The appearance of some responding clones in pre-infection memory suggested that cross-reactive memory joined.

In TCRdb, the 5' RACE reads were re-called with MiXCR into one record per CDR3 protein. The sample lists approximately 82,000 distinct CDR3 sequences, more than 10% occurring once. The sample consisted of PBMCs or a T cell subset sorted from them (not recorded which). The receptor was isolated from a man younger than 30 who had mild COVID-19 (a few samples of this study predate the infection). Cell type and time point are not known. This chain uses TRBV9 with TRBJ2-3, with 9 bases lining up with TRBD1. CDR3 nucleotide sequence: TGTGCCAGCAGCGAGACAGGGGGAACAGATACGCAGTATTTT. This gives the protein CASSETGGTDTQYF.